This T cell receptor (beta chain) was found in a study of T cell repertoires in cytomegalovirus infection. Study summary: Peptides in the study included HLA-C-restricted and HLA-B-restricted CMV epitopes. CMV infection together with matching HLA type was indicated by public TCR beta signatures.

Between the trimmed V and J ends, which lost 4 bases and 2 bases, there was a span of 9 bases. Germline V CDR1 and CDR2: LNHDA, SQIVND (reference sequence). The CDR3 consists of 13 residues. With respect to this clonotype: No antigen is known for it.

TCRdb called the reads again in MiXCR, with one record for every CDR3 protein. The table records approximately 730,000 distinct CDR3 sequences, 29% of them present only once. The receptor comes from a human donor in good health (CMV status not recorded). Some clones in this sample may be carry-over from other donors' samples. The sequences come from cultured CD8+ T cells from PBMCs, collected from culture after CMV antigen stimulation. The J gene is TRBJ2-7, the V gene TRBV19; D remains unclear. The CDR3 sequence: CASSSLGPYEQYF. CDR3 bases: TGTGCCAGTAGTAGCCTCGGCCCCTACGAGCAGTACTTC.